This is a list of T cell receptor beta chains from one sample in a study of cytomegalovirus exposure and HLA in healthy donors. Data came from immunoSEQ multiplex PCR; TCRdb stores just in-frame clones and leaves some out. Of some 180,000 clones listed, around 82% were seen once; the top ten hold 2% to 2.5%. The sample consisted of PBMCs. The receptors were sampled from a woman under 40 in good health and CMV-seropositive. Each CDR3 is given without its conserved first and last residue.

J gene: TRBJ2-7
V gene: TRBV7-3
CDR3 protein: ASSEPGGEQY

J gene: TRBJ2-1
V gene: TRBV6-1
CDR3 protein: ASRTRNEQF

J gene: TRBJ2-6
V gene: TRBV5-1
CDR3 protein: ASSPPGQSSGANVLT

J gene: TRBJ1-4
V gene: TRBV30
CDR3 protein: AWSLKGGSEKLF

J gene: TRBJ2-5
V gene: TRBV28
CDR3 protein: ASSQGGGLALETQY

J gene: TRBJ1-4
V gene: TRBV27
CDR3 protein: ASSLGQGSEKLF

J gene: TRBJ1-5
V gene: TRBV15
CDR3 protein: ATSRDRQGWQPQH

J gene: TRBJ2-1
V gene: TRBV7-2
CDR3 protein: ASSLDPLAGEQF

J gene: TRBJ2-1
V gene: TRBV9
CDR3 protein: ASSVGKLDRGYNEQF

J gene: TRBJ2-2
V gene: TRBV19
CDR3 protein: ASSHRAGELF

J gene: TRBJ1-6
V gene: TRBV7-2
CDR3 protein: ASSPRGQGNSPLH

J gene: TRBJ2-2
V gene: TRBV28
CDR3 protein: ASSLWGGGNTGELF

J gene: TRBJ2-1
V gene: TRBV5-1
CDR3 protein: ASFVSQGYNEQF

J gene: TRBJ2-4
V gene: TRBV7-2
CDR3 protein: ASSAGSYKNIQY

J gene: TRBJ1-2
V gene: TRBV19
CDR3 protein: ASSSGVGHGYT

J gene: TRBJ2-3
V gene: TRBV12-5
CDR3 protein: ASATRDTQY

J gene: TRBJ2-1
V gene: TRBV4-3
CDR3 protein: ASSQSDRGNEQF

J gene: TRBJ1-2
V gene: TRBV10-3
CDR3 protein: AISEGRSPGDT

J gene: TRBJ1-1
V gene: TRBV5-1
CDR3 protein: ASRTGRNTEAF

J gene: TRBJ2-7
V gene: TRBV13
CDR3 protein: ASSSRQGGNEDSYEQY

J gene: TRBJ2-5
V gene: TRBV6-5
CDR3 protein: ASSYSRVAMFQY

J gene: TRBJ1-6
V gene: TRBV7-2
CDR3 protein: ASSLEVRNSPLH

J gene: TRBJ2-2
V gene: TRBV28
CDR3 protein: ASSPHSPGELF

J gene: TRBJ1-2
V gene: TRBV6-6
CDR3 protein: AGKRTGSDYGYT

J gene: TRBJ1-2
V gene: TRBV6-1
CDR3 protein: ASRGLGGYGYT

J gene: TRBJ2-7
V gene: TRBV7-6
CDR3 protein: ASSLILGDEQY

J gene: TRBJ2-7
V gene: TRBV7-9
CDR3 protein: SSSFIGVEQY

J gene: TRBJ1-2
V gene: TRBV5-4
CDR3 protein: ASYELGQGAHGYT

J gene: TRBJ1-2
V gene: TRBV9
CDR3 protein: ASSVAAGGYGYT

J gene: TRBJ2-7
V gene: TRBV6-7
CDR3 protein: ASSYLRDRSSYEQY

J gene: TRBJ1-4
V gene: TRBV15
CDR3 protein: ATSASLPRSANEKLF

J gene: TRBJ2-1
V gene: TRBV6-8
CDR3 protein: ASPENGGGPGYNEQF

J gene: TRBJ1-2
V gene: TRBV19
CDR3 protein: ASSKGTLDGYT

J gene: TRBJ2-7
V gene: TRBV6-5
CDR3 protein: ASWTGGFHEQY

J gene: TRBJ2-7
V gene: TRBV28
CDR3 protein: ASGLPQRYEQY

J gene: TRBJ2-1
V gene: TRBV5-6
CDR3 protein: ASSYTGSTFNEQF